The present T cell receptor beta chain was sequenced within a study of Graves' ophthalmopathy and Graves' hyperthyroidism. About the research overall: Upon initial diagnosis and before any treatment, peripheral blood was collected.

Beta-chain TCR CDR3 regions were amplified from RNA transcripts. Amplification began with first-round RT-PCR using HTBI primers, then second-round multiplex PCR was performed. One entry per CDR3 protein results from TCRdb running MiXCR on the multiplex PCR reads. The sample gives 210,000 or so distinct CDR3 sequences, roughly 29% of which show up once; around 9.8% is in the top ten. Among the exclusions were patients with other autoimmune diseases, uncontrolled infections, pregnancy or lactation. General study results and limits: Most expanded clonotypes from thyroid (those above 0.001 frequency) were also found in blood. Sensitivity of 60% to 71% and specificity of approximately 72% were achieved by the model that predicted ophthalmopathy progression.

In its sample, this clonotype was seen many times. Its antigen remains unidentified. Germline values: CDR1 SQVTM, CDR2 ANQGSEA. The CDR3 spans 12 residues. Trimming cost V 3 bases and J 4 bases, with 9 bases left between them. Sequenced: peripheral blood. This receptor was taken from a man in his fifties or sixties with Graves' ophthalmopathy. V gene TRBV29-1 combines with J gene TRBJ1-2; TRBD1 is a possible D gene (5 bases). The CDR3, as DNA: TGCAGCGTTGATGCAGGGCCCTATGGCTACACCTTC. It yields the protein CSVDAGPYGYTF.